This entry lists 25 T cell receptor beta chains sequenced from one sample in a study of regulatory T cells in long-lasting Graves disease. Through Arm-PCR of CDR3 regions and iRepertoire HTBI primers, TCR beta libraries were built. MiXCR, run by TCRdb on the multiplex PCR reads, gives a single entry per CDR3 protein. Of about 430,000 distinct CDR3 sequences in the sample, about 15% were seen once. Time point described: newly diagnosed GD, antithyroid drugs for less than 3 months. Generation of the TCR library employed RNA extracted from PBMCs. These data were likewise used in another study, on T cells in Graves' hyperthyroidism and ophthalmopathy.

The specimen was peripheral blood mononuclear cells (PBMCs), collected at new diagnosis, from a patient treated with antithyroid drugs. The receptors were sampled from a woman aged 40-49 years with Graves disease.

The chain employs TRBV2 and TRBJ2-2; 9 bases align to TRBD2. Trimming at V came to 7 bases and at J to 6 bases, leaving 3 bases not matched to a gene. CDR3 length: 13 amino acids. In germline, CDR1 is SNHLY, CDR2 FYNNEI. For the CDR3, the DNA is TGTGCCAGCACCGGACTAGCGCCCGGGGAGCTGTTTTTT. It encodes CASTGLAPGELFF.

The gene calls are TRBV27 and TRBJ2-1; possibly TRBD2 for D (5 bases). V was trimmed by 9 bases and J by 7 bases, leaving 10 bases between them. Germline V gene lookup returns CDR1 MNHEY and CDR2 SMNVEV (reference sequence). The CDR3 covers 11 residues. The CDR3 reads CASGERNEQFF. Written as DNA, the CDR3 is TGTGCCAGTGGGGAGCGAAATGAGCAGTTCTTC.

The rearrangement joins TRBV9 to TRBJ1-1; D is uncertain. V lost 1 base to trimming and J lost 1 base, with 8 bases between them. CDR1 and CDR2 (germline): SGDLS, YYNGEE. This CDR3 has 14 residues. CDR3 DNA: TGTGCCAGCAGCGTATTAGACCCGAACACTGAAGCTTTCTTT. This gives the protein CASSVLDPNTEAFF.

The sample holds one count of this clonotype. The chain links TRBV28 to TRBJ2-3; D call uncertain. The CDR3 is 14 residues long. Trimming left V 0 bases short and J 0 bases short, with 4 bases between. Germline lookup yields CDR1 MDHEN and CDR2 SYDVKM. CDR3 sequence (DNA): TGTGCCAGCAGTTTATGGCGTAGCACAGATACGCAGTATTTT. Translated: CASSLWRSTDTQYF.

This clonotype was seen ten or more times. In nucleotides, the CDR3 is TGCAGTGCTAGTAAAGGGACTAGCGGTGGGTTTGAGCAGTTCTTC. Protein sequence: CSASKGTSGGFEQFF. The chain recombines TRBV20-1 with TRBJ2-1; 11 positions agree with TRBD2. The CDR3 is made up of 15 amino acids. The V gene end was trimmed by 3 bases and the J gene end by 9 bases; junction bases not matched to a gene: 10. Per germline, CDR1 DFQATT and CDR2 SNEGSKA (reference sequence).

Comment on this clonotype: A far larger clone is only one base removed, so a read error is likely. This rearrangement joins TRBV7-9 to TRBJ2-3, with 9 bases identical to TRBD1. The junction had 11 bases not matched to a gene; V was cut back by 10 bases and J by 3 bases. CDR1 is SEHNR and CDR2 is FQNEAQ in the germline V gene (reference sequence). There are 15 residues in the CDR3. The CDR3 sequence: CANSTGTGKTDTQYF. The CDR3 region has the DNA TGTGCCAACAGTACAGGGACAGGGAAAACAGATACGCAGTATTTT. Together with reference TRBV7-9 and TRBJ2-3, the CDR3 gives the full variable domain: DTGVSQNPRHKITKRGQNVTFRCDPISEHNRLYWYRQTLGQGPEFLTYFQNEAQLEKSRLLSDRFSAERPKGSFSTLEIQRTEQGDSAMYLCANSTGTGKTDTQYFGPGTRLTVL.

The chain is built from TRBV12-3 or TRBV12-4 and TRBJ1-2; no clear D. This CDR3 region has 15 residues. Between the trimmed V and J ends, which lost 1 base and 4 bases, there was a span of 13 bases. As DNA, the CDR3 is TGTGCCAGCAGTTTAGGACTCTACGAGCCCTATGGCTACACCTTC. Protein: CASSLGLYEPYGYTF.

The chain recombines TRBV20-1 with TRBJ2-2, with a weak D call TRBD2 (5 bases). The CDR3 covers 15 residues. V dropped 6 bases and J dropped 4 bases, with 18 bases sitting between them. CDR1 and CDR2 (germline): DFQATT, SNEGSKA (reference sequence). The CDR3 bases are TGCAGTGCCGAGGATCGGGGAGTGGGCACCGGGGAGCTGTTTTTT. It encodes CSAEDRGVGTGELFF.

Details on this clonotype: One base away lies a much larger clone, so this may be a sequencing read error. The missing conserved phenylalanine or tryptophan at the end of this CDR3 makes a read error likely. The J gene is TRBJ1-2, the V gene TRBV5-8; TRBD1 matches 8 bases. Germline assignment: CDR1 SGHTS and CDR2 YDEGEE. Unmatched junction bases numbered 3, after V lost 0 bases and J lost 5 bases. CDR3 length equals 14 residues. The CDR3 DNA reads TGTGCCAGCAGCTTGGGACAGGGGTTATATGGCTACACCCTC. This codes for CASSLGQGLYGYTL.

This sequence joins TRBV9 and TRBJ2-5; maybe TRBD2 (5 bases). V was pared by 6 bases and J by 5 bases, with 20 bases between. The germline V gene has CDR1 SGDLS and CDR2 YYNGEE. This CDR3 has 15 residues. CDR3 DNA sequence: TGTGCCAGCATCCTAGGACTGGGGAGAGAGGAGACCCAGTACTTC. Its translation: CASILGLGREETQYF.

A word on this clonotype: This clone may be a read error of a much larger clone one base away. The V call is TRBV6-1, the J call TRBJ1-6; D might be TRBD1 (6 bases). CDR1 is MNHNS, CDR2 SASEGT, per germline. The CDR3 runs to 14 residues. V lost 8 bases to trimming and J lost 7 bases, with 15 bases between them. This CDR3 is CASCMRQGNSPLHF. In DNA, the CDR3 is TGTGCCAGCTGTATGAGGCAGGGGAATTCACCCCTCCACTTT.

This clonotype showed up many times. The chain carries TRBV13 and TRBJ1-4; D perhaps matches TRBD1 (6 bases). Germline CDR1 reads PRHDT; CDR2 reads FYEKMQ (reference sequence). The germline V and J ends were trimmed by 0 bases and 4 bases, with 6 bases remaining between them. The CDR3 contains 14 residues. As DNA, the CDR3 is TGTGCCAGCAGCTTAGGGGACAGTAATGAAAAACTGTTTTTT. This encodes CASSLGDSNEKLFF.

The gene calls are TRBV27 and TRBJ2-7, with D tentatively TRBD2 (5 bases). CDR3 length equals 11 residues. V lost 5 bases and J lost 5, with 7 bases in between. Germline V gene data show CDR1 as MNHEY and CDR2 as SMNVEV (reference sequence). Written as DNA, the CDR3 is TGTGCCAGCAGTAGACTAAACGAGCAGTACTTC. The encoded protein is CASSRLNEQYF.

This clonotype appeared many times. This chain connects TRBV7-2 to TRBJ2-7; 9 bases fit TRBD1. The CDR3 has 14 residues. Germline CDR1 SGHTA, CDR2 FQGNSA. Trimming at V came to 6 bases and at J to 6 bases, leaving 9 bases not matched to a gene. CDR3 region: CASSLQGAGPEQYF. CDR3 bases: TGTGCCAGCAGTTTACAGGGGGCAGGACCCGAGCAGTACTTC.

This clonotype was counted between two and nine times. DNA of the CDR3: TGTGCCAGTAGTTTTCAGGGGAGTAGCAATCAGCCCCAGCATTTT. Translation: CASSFQGSSNQPQHF. V gene TRBV19 combines with J gene TRBJ1-5; maybe TRBD1 (6 bases). The CDR3 totals 15 residues. CDR1 and CDR2 from the germline V gene are LNHDA and SQIVND (reference sequence). Trimming left V 5 bases short and J 0 bases short, with 11 bases between.

In regard to this clonotype: A read error is the likely source, as a far larger clone sits one nucleotide away. The genes are TRBV7-3 and TRBJ1-6; D might be TRBD1 (5 bases). Looked up from germline, CDR1 is SGHTA and CDR2 is FQGTGA. The CDR3 extends over 17 amino acids. Deletions cut 2 bases from V and 4 bases from J, with 15 bases between. The CDR3 sequence: CASSLDPGIDYNSPLHF. The CDR3 DNA is TGTGCCAGCAGCTTAGATCCAGGGATTGATTATAATTCACCCCTCCACTTT.

This clonotype has a count of ten or more. This chain links TRBV28 with TRBJ2-1; D may correspond to TRBD1 or TRBD2 (5 bases each). CDR3 length equals 13 residues. Germline V CDR1 and CDR2: MDHEN, SYDVKM. V lost 5 bases to trimming and J lost 8 bases, with 13 bases between them. The CDR3 DNA reads as TGTGCCAGCAGTGTCGACAGAGGGGATGAGCAGTTCTTC. Its protein product is CASSVDRGDEQFF.

At least ten counts were recorded for this clonotype. CDR3 DNA: TGTGCCAGCAGCTACACTAGCGGGATGGGCACAGATACGCAGTATTTT. It codes for CASSYTSGMGTDTQYF. The chain is built from TRBV7-2 and TRBJ2-3; TRBD2 matches at 10 bases. Germline CDR1 SGHTA, CDR2 FQGNSA. There are 16 residues in the CDR3. Trimming took 4 bases from V and 1 from J; bases not matched to a gene: 5.

The chain is built from TRBV20-1 and TRBJ2-7, with D unresolved. In germline, CDR1 is DFQATT, CDR2 SNEGSKA (reference sequence). CDR3 size: 13 residues. V was cut by 3 bases and J by 0 bases, with 9 bases left in between. CDR3 nucleotide sequence: TGCAGTGCTAGCGGATCATCCTCCTACGAGCAGTACTTC. Translating gives CSASGSSSYEQYF.

This clonotype was seen at least ten times. At one boundary the junction diverges from the germline segment, which might be a read error. The V and J genes are TRBV3-1 and TRBJ2-6; D unresolved. This CDR3 is 16 amino acids long. Germline V gene data show CDR1 as LGHDT and CDR2 as YNNKEL (reference sequence). The CDR3 here is CASSQGRRTGTNVLTF. The CDR3 DNA reads TGTGCCAGCAGCCAAGGGCGTAGAACTGGGACCAACGTCCTGACTTTC.

Many counts were recorded for this clonotype. A much larger clonotype is one base distant, so this may be a read error. No conserved phenylalanine or tryptophan ends this CDR3, so it is likely a read error. The chain employs TRBV7-2 and TRBJ2-1; D not certain. This CDR3 has 13 residues. CDR1 is SGHTA, CDR2 FQGNSA, per germline. V was shortened by 4 bases and J by 4 bases, with 8 bases between the two germline ends. The CDR3 region has the DNA TGTGCCAGCAGCTCCTTTCGGTACAATGAGCAGTTCTCC. It codes for CASSSFRYNEQFS.

This clonotype was seen ten or more times. This chain uses TRBV27 with TRBJ2-4; 8 bases are a match to TRBD2. The germline CDR1 and CDR2 sequences are MNHEY and SMNVEV (reference sequence). After removal of 2 bases from V and 12 bases from J, the junction contained 6 bases not matched to a gene. The CDR3 loop spans 13 amino acids. The CDR3 region is CASSLAGGPTQYF. Here the CDR3 DNA reads TGTGCCAGCAGTTTAGCGGGAGGACCCACTCAGTACTTC.

This clonotype has more than one count but fewer than ten. The V and J genes are TRBV6-1 and TRBJ1-5, with 8 bases aligning to TRBD1. V lost 3 bases and J lost 5; bases outside the gene matches: 12. The CDR3 is 17 amino acids. CDR1 is MNHNS and CDR2 is SASEGT in the germline V gene. The CDR3 loop reads CASSDPPNTGGDQPQHF. The CDR3, as DNA: TGTGCCAGCAGTGACCCCCCCAATACAGGGGGAGATCAGCCCCAGCATTTT.

This clonotype was observed at least ten times. The chain joins TRBV27 to TRBJ2-7, with a tentative D call TRBD2 (6 bases). The V gene lost 0 bases and the J gene lost 0 bases, with 12 bases spanning the gap. This CDR3 spans 16 amino acids. The germline CDR1 and CDR2 sequences are MNHEY and SMNVEV (reference sequence). For the CDR3, the DNA is TGTGCCAGCAGTTTATCGGGGACTTATGTCTCCTACGAGCAGTACTTC. Translation gives CASSLSGTYVSYEQYF.

This clonotype was counted at least ten times. This chain links TRBV28 with TRBJ2-7; either TRBD1 or TRBD2 may fit D (5 bases each). CDR1 and CDR2 (germline): MDHEN, SYDVKM. Trimming shortened V by 7 bases and J by 6 bases, and 19 bases separated the two germline ends. The CDR3 has 14 residues. DNA of the CDR3: TGTGCCAGCACCACTGTGGGGGAGTATCGCGAGCAGTACTTC. It is translated as CASTTVGEYREQYF.